This is a list of T cell receptor beta chains from one sample in a study of post-analysis software for immune sequencing data. From the PCR reads, TCRdb called clonotypes with MiXCR, one entry per CDR3 protein. Of fewer than 550,000 distinct CDR3 sequences in the sample, around a third were seen once. The source material was blood. These receptor sequences come from a girl aged 2 to 17 with multiple sclerosis. Each CDR3 is given with its conserved first and last residue. Fields, in order: D gene, clone size, V gene, J gene, CDR3 length, CDR3 protein, CDR3 DNA. A D gene is named only where the DNA matches it firmly. Rows may omit the clone size; those that give it use once, few, many or a size class.

.	.	TRBV29-1	TRBJ1-1	14	CSVESGAAGTEAFF	TGCAGCGTTGAGTCAGGGGCGGCGGGCACTGAAGCTTTCTTT
.	few	TRBV24-1	TRBJ2-3	14	CATSESSGTDTQYF	TGTGCCACCAGTGAAAGTAGCGGCACAGATACGCAGTATTTT
.	.	TRBV25-1	TRBJ2-1	16	CASPPWGCIRLYEQFF	TGTGCCAGCCCTCCTTGGGGGTGCATACGTCTCTATGAGCAGTTCTTC
.	many	TRBV5-4	TRBJ1-1	12	CASSSGNFEAFF	TGTGCCAGCAGCTCGGGGAACTTTGAAGCTTTCTTT
.	once	TRBV20-1	TRBJ1-2	16	CSAQPRDGPFNYGYTF	TGCAGTGCTCAGCCAAGGGACGGACCATTTAACTATGGCTACACCTTC
TRBD1	few	TRBV20-1	TRBJ2-3	17	CSARDDRGQVGTDTQYF	TGCAGTGCTAGAGATGACAGGGGGCAGGTCGGCACAGATACGCAGTATTTT
TRBD1	few	TRBV7-9	TRBJ1-2	15	CASSLAAGGDYGYTF	TGTGCCAGCAGCTTAGCAGCAGGGGGGGACTATGGCTACACCTTC
.	.	TRBV6-1	TRBJ1-1	12	CASREWNTEAFF	TGTGCCAGCAGGGAGTGGAACACTGAAGCTTTCTTT
.	.	TRBV20-1	TRBJ1-5	15	CSAPLGVGSNQPQHF	TGCAGTGCCCCCCTTGGGGTTGGGAGCAATCAGCCCCAGCATTTT
TRBD1	.	TRBV7-2	TRBJ2-3	12	CASSETGFKQYF	TGTGCCAGCAGTGAGACAGGGTTTAAGCAGTATTTT
.	.	TRBV2	TRBJ2-4	10	CASSRGIQYF	TGTGCCAGCAGTCGTGGCATTCAGTACTTC
TRBD1	.	TRBV20-1	TRBJ1-2	15	CSAPEVGQGTYGYTF	TGCAGTGCTCCAGAGGTTGGACAGGGGACCTATGGCTACACCTTC
TRBD1	.	TRBV12-3/TRBV12-4	TRBJ1-2	14	CASGMTGVGYGYTF	TGTGCCAGCGGTATGACAGGGGTTGGCTATGGCTACACCTTC
TRBD2	.	TRBV7-3	TRBJ2-1	16	CASSFGSGAKCNEQFF	TGTGCCAGCAGCTTTGGTAGCGGGGCTAAATGCAATGAGCAGTTCTTC
.	many	TRBV6-5	TRBJ1-1	12	CASSRGNTEAFF	TGTGCCAGCAGTAGGGGGAACACTGAAGCTTTCTTT
TRBD1	.	TRBV13	TRBJ2-3	13	CASSSTGEDTQYF	TGTGCCAGCAGCTCAACAGGGGAAGATACGCAGTATTTT
TRBD1	.	TRBV15	TRBJ2-5	15	CATSRFPGQGASQYF	TGTGCCACCAGCAGATTCCCGGGACAGGGCGCCTCCCAGTACTTC